The 14 T cell receptor beta chains reported below all come from one sample, sequenced in a study of blood T cell repertoires in COVID-19. Assay used: immunoSEQ multiplex PCR; TCRdb lists only in-frame clones, some missing. The sample consists of roughly 200,000 clones, around four fifths of them appearing once. Input material: peripheral blood. All receptors come from a woman of 80 years or more with COVID-19, enrolled during active disease.

With respect to this clone: The sample has other DNA sequences that encode this CDR3 too. The chain recombines TRBV2 with TRBJ2-5, with D possibly matching TRBD1 (6 bases). CDR1 and CDR2 from the germline V gene are SNHLY and FYNNEI. V lost 5 bases to trimming and J lost 1 base, with 8 bases between them. The CDR3 contains 13 residues. The CDR3 sequence: CASSRDTQETQYF. Here the CDR3 DNA reads TGTGCCAGCAGTCGGGACACCCAAGAGACCCAGTACTTC.

This clone has only one observation. The rearrangement joins TRBV19 to TRBJ1-2; D perhaps matches TRBD1 (6 bases). The CDR3 has 14 residues. Trimming removed 5 bases at V and 5 bases at J, with 15 bases between. Germline CDR1 reads LNHDA; CDR2 reads SQIVND (reference sequence). This chain's CDR3 is CASSQTGTLYGYTF. In nucleotides, the CDR3 is TGTGCCAGTAGTCAGACAGGAACGTTATATGGCTACACCTTC.

V and J are TRBV3-1 (or the pseudogene TRBV3-2) and TRBJ1-1; TRBD1 aligns across 9 bases. The CDR3 is 14 residues long. The V gene's germline CDR1 is LGHDT and CDR2 YNNKEL (reference sequence). V was clipped by 3 bases and J by 7 bases; unmatched bases: 6. The chain's CDR3 is CASSHQTGGIEAFF. In DNA, the CDR3 is TGTGCCAGCAGCCACCAGACAGGGGGTATTGAAGCTTTCTTT.

This clone was seen only once. This chain connects TRBV6-5 to TRBJ2-2, with TRBD2 matching 7 bases. V shed 4 bases, J shed 0 bases, and the junction held 5 bases outside the gene matches. The CDR3 loop spans 16 amino acids. Germline CDR1 reads MNHEY; CDR2 reads SVGAGI. CDR3 coding DNA: TGTGCCAGCAGTTCACGCGGGGGTACGAACACCGGGGAGCTGTTTTTT. Its translation is CASSSRGGTNTGELFF.

The J gene is TRBJ2-3, the V gene TRBV7-2; 13 bases line up with TRBD2. CDR1 is SGHTA, CDR2 FQGNSA, per germline. There are 15 residues in the CDR3. V shed 5 bases and J 4 bases; nucleotides not matched to a gene: 3. The CDR3 bases are TGTGCCAGCAGCCTAGGACTAGCGGGGGCAGATACGCAGTATTTT. This sequence encodes CASSLGLAGADTQYF.

This sequence joins TRBV3-1 (or the pseudogene TRBV3-2) and TRBJ1-2; maybe TRBD1 (6 bases). With 5 bases removed from V and 6 bases from J, the gap between germline ends came to 16 bases. This CDR3 spans 14 amino acids. Germline V gene data show CDR1 as LGHDT and CDR2 as YNNKEL (reference sequence). In DNA, the CDR3 is TGTGCCAGCAGCGACCCCTCAAGGGGGAATGGCTACACCTTC. Translation: CASSDPSRGNGYTF.

A word on this clone: The sample has other DNA sequences that encode this CDR3 too. The chain recombines TRBV2 with TRBJ1-1; 7 positions match TRBD1. Germline CDR1 reads SNHLY; CDR2 reads FYNNEI. V dropped 2 bases and J dropped 0; count of bases not matched to a gene: 0. The CDR3 runs to 14 residues. In DNA form, the CDR3 reads TGTGCCAGCAGTGAACAGGGGGTGAACACTGAAGCTTTCTTT. Residues: CASSEQGVNTEAFF.

This chain connects TRBV28 to TRBJ1-5; 9 bases are shared with TRBD1. The CDR3 contains 16 residues. CDR1 and CDR2 (germline): MDHEN, SYDVKM. The junction had 8 bases not matched to a gene; V was cut back by 5 bases and J by 3 bases. CDR3 in DNA: TGTGCCAGCAGTCGACCGGGACAGGGCCTCAATCAGCCCCAGCATTTT. Residues: CASSRPGQGLNQPQHF. Combining the CDR3 with reference TRBV28 and TRBJ1-5 gives the whole variable domain DVKVTQSSRYLVKRTGEKVFLECVQDMDHENMFWYRQDPGLGLRLIYFSYDVKMKEKGDIPEGYSVSREKKERFSLILESASTNQTSMYLCASSRPGQGLNQPQHFGDGTRLSIL.

The V gene is TRBV19, the J gene TRBJ2-5; TRBD1 agrees at 8 bases. The V gene's germline CDR1 is LNHDA and CDR2 SQIVND (reference sequence). CDR3 length: 17 residues. Trimming at V came to 4 bases and at J to 5 bases, leaving 15 bases not matched to a gene. The chain's CDR3 is CASSNPSTGAFWETQYF. CDR3 sequence (DNA): TGTGCCAGTAGTAACCCGTCGACAGGGGCCTTTTGGGAGACCCAGTACTTC.

As to this clone: This sample also contains other DNA sequences that code for the same CDR3. The chain employs TRBV2 and TRBJ1-3; no clear D. Trimming took off 4 bases at V and 4 bases at J, with 8 bases between the two ends. This CDR3 is built from 13 residues. In germline, CDR1 is SNHLY, CDR2 FYNNEI. CDR3 nucleotides: TGTGCCAGCAGTGTGTCAGGAGGAAACACCATATATTTT. It yields the protein CASSVSGGNTIYF.

This chain connects TRBV9 to TRBJ2-2; 13 bases agree with TRBD2. CDR3 length: 17 residues. Germline CDR1 is SGDLS and CDR2 is YYNGEE. Losses at the gene ends were 4 bases for V and 0 bases for J; bases not matched to a gene: 3. The CDR3 DNA follows: TGTGCCAGCAGCCGGACTAGCGGGGGACCGAACACCGGGGAGCTGTTTTTT. Amino acid sequence: CASSRTSGGPNTGELFF.

V and J are TRBV7-9 and TRBJ2-5; TRBD2 matches 13 bases. The J segment lost 2 bases and the V segment lost 5 bases, leaving 14 bases of the junction unmatched. The CDR3 spans 19 residues. CDR1 and CDR2 (germline): SEHNR, FQNEAQ (reference sequence). The CDR3 loop reads CASSRTSGGTSGDQETQYF. CDR3 coding DNA: TGTGCCAGCAGCCGGACGAGCGGCGGGACTAGCGGGGATCAAGAGACCCAGTACTTC. The full variable domain, rest sourced from reference TRBV7-9 and TRBJ2-5, is DTGVSQNPRHKITKRGQNVTFRCDPISEHNRLYWYRQTLGQGPEFLTYFQNEAQLEKSRLLSDRFSAERPKGSFSTLEIQRTEQGDSAMYLCASSRTSGGTSGDQETQYFGPGTRLLVL.

The J gene is TRBJ1-3, the V gene TRBV6-5; tentative D call: TRBD1 (5 bases). Germline loops: CDR1 MNHEY, CDR2 SVGAGI. CDR3 length: 15 residues. Trimming stripped 7 bases from V and 0 bases from J, with 13 bases between. The CDR3 protein is CASTSTGISGNTIYF. In nucleotides, the CDR3 is TGTGCCAGCACCAGTACAGGTATCTCTGGAAACACCATATATTTT.

The chain carries TRBV21-1 and TRBJ1-2; whether TRBD1, the table's D call, matches the DNA was not checked. TRBV21-1 is a recognized pseudogene. This CDR3 contains 16 residues. The CDR3 DNA is TGTGCCAGCAGCGGACGTCTGGACAGGGCTAACTATGGCTACACCTTC. The encoded protein is CASSGRLDRANYGYTF.